This is a list of T cell receptor beta chains from one sample in a study of T cells in localized non-small cell lung cancer. The assay was immunoSEQ multiplex PCR, and TCRdb's table has in-frame clones only and misses some. Of roughly 58,000 clones listed, roughly 79% are singletons. The source material was PBMCs, sampled before any cancer treatment. These receptors were obtained from a man between 40 and 75 years old with stage II lung adenocarcinoma. The CDR3 runs from the conserved cysteine through the conserved F or W.

>TRBV5-1|TRBJ1-1
CASSLAHEAGSGTEAFF
>TRBV7-2|TRBJ1-4
CASSLGRLATNEKLFF
>TRBV5-1|TRBJ2-1
CASGRSGTPSSYNEQFF
>TRBV5-4|TRBJ1-5
CASSPDRSNQPQHF
>TRBV18|TRBJ2-1
CASSGLNNEQFF
>TRBV30|TRBJ2-7
CAWSAGLVGYEQYF
>TRBV29-1|TRBJ2-1
CSVSGGNNEQFF
>TRBV7-8|TRBJ2-7
CASSYRAGTMNEQYF
>TRBV5-1|TRBJ2-7
CASSADSYEQYF
>TRBV6-5|TRBJ2-1
CASSPGTGGYNEQFF
>TRBV21-1|TRBJ2-7
CASSKGRPSYEQYF
>TRBV27|TRBJ2-1
CATCTTGLAGEQGQFF
>TRBV7-3|TRBJ2-1
CASSLTKRASGSNEQFF
>TRBV7-9|TRBJ2-7
CASSLALNEQYF